This T cell receptor beta chain was found in a study of blood T cell repertoires in COVID-19 (dated by TCRdb to 2020 to 2021). Background for the entire study: Samples covering the acute and convalescent phases of COVID-19 were provided by collaborators in the United States, Italy and Spain. The material from the prospective study consisted of cDNA or gDNA derived from T cells, B-cell-depleted T cells, or PBMCs. The dataset comprised deeply sampled blood TCRbeta repertoires from subjects exposed to, actively infected with, or recovered from COVID-19. The repertoires were made available in a free public database intended to serve as a resource for research on the immune response to SARS-CoV-2. The samples were drawn from the first 160 participants of the ongoing ImmuneRACE study and from more than 1,000 subjects provided by 6 global collaborators. The sample metadata nearly always contained a de-identified subject ID, COVID-19 status, age in years and sex. HLA class I and class II types, where available, came from metadata supplied by the sample provider rather than from assay-based typing.

Collaborating institutions collected whole blood in K2EDTA tubes following their own protocols. For TCRbeta analysis, collaborator samples were shipped as frozen whole blood, as isolated PBMCs, or as DNA extracted from either sample type. What the work shows at the level of the full study, not this receptor alone: The amount of clinical and demographic metadata varied by source and participant and was provided uncurated.

Remarks on this clone: Its antigen is still unknown. Within one base of it there is no much larger clone, and no base qualities were kept. Other DNA variants within this sample encode the same CDR3.

TCRbeta CDR3 regions were amplified from genomic DNA by means of the immunoSEQ Assay, a bias-controlled multiplex PCR. The source study handled its data this way. The number of nucleated cells in each sample was estimated from the amplification of reference gene primers within the assay. To quantify the absolute abundance of each unique TCRbeta CDR3 rearrangement, sequence reads were collapsed and filtered. For each sample, productive Simpson clonality was calculated by taking the square root of Simpson's diversity index across productive rearrangements. This immuneACCESS table, as held by TCRdb, lists in-frame sequences with V and J called but not all clones. Of the missing ones, under half trace to an unresolved V gene in checked studies; the others have no known cause. V and J calls and clone size are copied from that table; D and trimming were computed from the DNA. The sample table lists roughly 200,000 clones, roughly nine tenths of them with a count of one. 1.7% of the sample comes from the top ten.

The CDR3 spans 14 residues, from the cysteine through the phenylalanine. The kept DNA is CDR3 alone, 42 bases in frame from the first base. The CDR1 and CDR2 encoded by the germline V gene are SGDLS and YYNGEE. Cut back by 0 bases and 1 base, the V and J ends lie 6 bases apart. The TCR comes from an older man with acute or convalescent COVID-19. This sequence uses TRBV9 and TRBJ2-3, with the D gene uncertain. The material sequenced was peripheral blood. The DNA sequence is as follows: TGTGCCAGCAGCGTAGGACAACGCACAGATACGCAGTATTTT. The translation is CASSVGQRTDTQYF.